The clone carrying this T cell receptor beta chain was seen a handful of times. Its antigen remains unidentified. Investigators reverse transcribed all isolated RNA, so they sequenced expressed TCRB transcripts. Libraries were prepared by immunoSEQ multiplex PCR; TCRdb keeps only in-frame clonotypes and omits some of them. The sample contains under 200,000 clones, 10% to 13% of which appear only once. This sample is drawn from a study of beta chain features in type 1 diabetes. Broader study findings: Shorter TCRB CDR3s, moderately but significantly so, were found in Type 1 diabetes patients in all four CD4+ subsets.

This CDR3 contains 14 residues. V shed 1 base, J shed 7 bases, and the junction held 5 bases outside the gene matches. The V gene's germline CDR1 is SGHNT and CDR2 YYREEE (reference sequence). The sequence was collected from a man aged 25 to 40 with type 1 diabetes. Material for sequencing was central memory CD4+ T cells from blood. The chain carries TRBV5-4 and TRBJ2-1; the match to TRBD1 covers 7 bases. CDR3 amino acids: CASSLSRGNNEQFF. The CDR3 DNA reads as TGTGCCAGCAGCTTGAGCAGGGGGAATAATGAGCAGTTCTTC. Drawing the rest from reference TRBV5-4 and TRBJ2-1, the complete variable domain is ETGVTQSPTHLIKTRGQQVTLRCSSQSGHNTVSWYQQALGQGPQFIFQYYREEENGRGNFPPRFSGLQFPNYSSELNVNALELDDSALYLCASSLSRGNNEQFFGPGTRLTVL.